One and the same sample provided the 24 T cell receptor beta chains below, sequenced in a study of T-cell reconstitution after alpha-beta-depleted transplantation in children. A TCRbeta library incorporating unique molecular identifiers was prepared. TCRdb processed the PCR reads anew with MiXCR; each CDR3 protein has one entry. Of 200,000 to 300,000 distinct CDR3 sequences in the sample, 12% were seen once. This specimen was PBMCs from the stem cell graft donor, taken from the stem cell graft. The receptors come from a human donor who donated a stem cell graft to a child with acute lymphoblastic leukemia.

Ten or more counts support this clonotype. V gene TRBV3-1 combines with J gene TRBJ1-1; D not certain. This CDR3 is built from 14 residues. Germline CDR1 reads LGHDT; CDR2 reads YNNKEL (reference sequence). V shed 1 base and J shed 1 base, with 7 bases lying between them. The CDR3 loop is CASSQVSGNTEAFF. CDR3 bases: TGTGCCAGCAGCCAAGTCTCGGGGAACACTGAAGCTTTCTTT.

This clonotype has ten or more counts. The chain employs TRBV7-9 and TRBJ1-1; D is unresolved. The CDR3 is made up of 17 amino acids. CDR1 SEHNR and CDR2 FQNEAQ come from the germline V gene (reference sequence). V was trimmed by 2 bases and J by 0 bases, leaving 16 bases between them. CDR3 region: CASSLTPGKTLNTEAFF. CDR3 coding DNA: TGTGCCAGCAGCTTAACGCCAGGAAAAACATTGAACACTGAAGCTTTCTTT.

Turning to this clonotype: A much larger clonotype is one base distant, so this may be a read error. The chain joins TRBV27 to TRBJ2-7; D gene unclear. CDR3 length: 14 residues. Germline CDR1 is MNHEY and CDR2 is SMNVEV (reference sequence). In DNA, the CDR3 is TGTGCCAGCAGCTCTGGGGTAAGCTCCTACCAGCAGTACTTC. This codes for CASSSGVSSYQQYF.

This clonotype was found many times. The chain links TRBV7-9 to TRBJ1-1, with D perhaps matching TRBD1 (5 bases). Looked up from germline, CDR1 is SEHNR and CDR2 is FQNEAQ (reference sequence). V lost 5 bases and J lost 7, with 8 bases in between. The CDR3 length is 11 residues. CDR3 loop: CASSGAGEAFF. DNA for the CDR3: TGTGCCAGCAGCGGGGCGGGTGAAGCTTTCTTT.

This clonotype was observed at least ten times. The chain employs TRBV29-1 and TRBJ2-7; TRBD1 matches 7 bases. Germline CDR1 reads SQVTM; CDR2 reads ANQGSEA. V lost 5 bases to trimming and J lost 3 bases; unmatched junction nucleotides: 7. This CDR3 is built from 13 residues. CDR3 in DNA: TGCAGCGTTTTTACAGGGGCGGACTACGAGCAGTACTTC. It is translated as CSVFTGADYEQYF.

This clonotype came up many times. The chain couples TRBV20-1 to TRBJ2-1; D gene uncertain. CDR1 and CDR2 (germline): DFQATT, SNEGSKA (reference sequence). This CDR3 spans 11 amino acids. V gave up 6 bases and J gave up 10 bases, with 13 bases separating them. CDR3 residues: CSAKIPTEQFF. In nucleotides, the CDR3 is TGCAGTGCAAAGATACCTACCGAGCAGTTCTTC.

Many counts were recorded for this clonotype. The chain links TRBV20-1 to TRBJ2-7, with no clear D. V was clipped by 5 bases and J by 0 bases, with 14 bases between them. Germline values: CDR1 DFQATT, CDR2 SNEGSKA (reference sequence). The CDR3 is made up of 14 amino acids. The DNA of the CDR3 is TGCAGTGCTCCTTCTCGGACCGACTCCTACGAGCAGTACTTC. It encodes CSAPSRTDSYEQYF.

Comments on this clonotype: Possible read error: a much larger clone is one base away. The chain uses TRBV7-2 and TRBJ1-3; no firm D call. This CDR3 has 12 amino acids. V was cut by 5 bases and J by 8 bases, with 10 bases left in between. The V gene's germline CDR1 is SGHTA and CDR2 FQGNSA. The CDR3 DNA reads TGTGCCAGCAGCCCCGACCGGGACACCATATATTTT. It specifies CASSPDRDTIYF.

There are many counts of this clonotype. CDR3 in amino acids: CSARAGIGRAARITEAFF. CDR3 DNA sequence: TGCAGTGCTAGAGCAGGTATAGGCAGGGCGGCCAGGATCACTGAAGCTTTCTTT. V is TRBV20-1 and J is TRBJ1-1; D might be TRBD1 (5 bases). V gave up 1 base and J gave up 4 bases, with 25 bases separating them. There are 18 residues in the CDR3. Germline CDR1 reads DFQATT; CDR2 reads SNEGSKA (reference sequence).

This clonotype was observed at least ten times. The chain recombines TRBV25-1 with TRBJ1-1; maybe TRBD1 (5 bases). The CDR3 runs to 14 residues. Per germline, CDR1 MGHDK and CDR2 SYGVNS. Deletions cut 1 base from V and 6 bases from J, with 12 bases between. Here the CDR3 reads CASSEWGMGAEAFF. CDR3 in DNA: TGTGCCAGCAGTGAATGGGGAATGGGGGCTGAAGCTTTCTTT. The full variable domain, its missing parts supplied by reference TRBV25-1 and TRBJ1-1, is EADIYQTPRYLVIGTGKKITLECSQTMGHDKMYWYQQDPGMELHLIHYSYGVNSTEKGDLSSESTVSRIRTEHFPLTLESARPSHTSQYLCASSEWGMGAEAFFGQGTRLTVV.

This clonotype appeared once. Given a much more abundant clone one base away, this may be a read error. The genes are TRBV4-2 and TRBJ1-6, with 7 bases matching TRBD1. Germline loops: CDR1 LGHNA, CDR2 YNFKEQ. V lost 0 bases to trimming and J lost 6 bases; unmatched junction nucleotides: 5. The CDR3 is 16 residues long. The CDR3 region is CASSQDRGHGNSPLHF. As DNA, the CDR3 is TGTGCCAGCAGCCAAGATAGGGGGCATGGTAATTCACCCCTCCACTTT.

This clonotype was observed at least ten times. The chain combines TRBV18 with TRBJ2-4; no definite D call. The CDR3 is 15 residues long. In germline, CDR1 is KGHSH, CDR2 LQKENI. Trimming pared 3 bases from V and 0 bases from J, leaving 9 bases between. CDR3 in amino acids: CASSPVEVAKNIQYF. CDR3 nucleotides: TGTGCCAGCTCACCGGTTGAAGTAGCCAAAAACATTCAGTACTTC. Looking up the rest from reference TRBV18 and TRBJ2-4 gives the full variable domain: NAGVMQNPRHLVRRRGQEARLRCSPMKGHSHVYWYRQLPEEGLKFMVYLQKENIIDESGMPKERFSAEFPKEGPSILRIQQVVRGDSAAYFCASSPVEVAKNIQYFGAGTRLSVL.

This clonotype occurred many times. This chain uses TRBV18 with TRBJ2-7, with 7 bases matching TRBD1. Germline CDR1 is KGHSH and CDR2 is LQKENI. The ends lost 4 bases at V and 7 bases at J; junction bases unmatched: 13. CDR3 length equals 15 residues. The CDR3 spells CASSLNSDRSSEQYF. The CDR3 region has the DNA TGTGCCAGCTCACTCAACTCGGACAGGTCGAGTGAGCAGTACTTC.

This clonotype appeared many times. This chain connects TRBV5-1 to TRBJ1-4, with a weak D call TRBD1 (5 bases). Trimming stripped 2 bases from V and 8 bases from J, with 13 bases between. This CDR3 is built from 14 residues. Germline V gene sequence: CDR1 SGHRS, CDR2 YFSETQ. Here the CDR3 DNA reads TGCGCCAGCAGCTTCCGGGACGGAAGGGAAAAACTGTTTTTT. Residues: CASSFRDGREKLFF.

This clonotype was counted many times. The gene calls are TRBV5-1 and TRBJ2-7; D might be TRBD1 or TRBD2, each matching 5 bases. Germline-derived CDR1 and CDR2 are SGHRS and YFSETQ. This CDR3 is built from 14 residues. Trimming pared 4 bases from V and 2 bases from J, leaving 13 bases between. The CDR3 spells CASSTGTPPYEQYF. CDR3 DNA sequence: TGCGCCAGCAGCACCGGGACGCCTCCCTACGAGCAGTACTTC.

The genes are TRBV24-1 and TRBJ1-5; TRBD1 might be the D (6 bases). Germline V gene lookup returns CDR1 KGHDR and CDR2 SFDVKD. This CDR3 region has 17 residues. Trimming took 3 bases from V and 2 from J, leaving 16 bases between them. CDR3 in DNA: TGTGCCACCAGTGATGGAAAAACAGGGAGAGGCAATCAGCCCCAGCATTTT. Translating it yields CATSDGKTGRGNQPQHF.

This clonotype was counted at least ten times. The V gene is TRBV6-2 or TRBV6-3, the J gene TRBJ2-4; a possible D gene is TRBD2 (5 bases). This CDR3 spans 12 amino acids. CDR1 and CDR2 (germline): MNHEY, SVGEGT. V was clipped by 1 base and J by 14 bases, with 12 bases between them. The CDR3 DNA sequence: TGTGCCAGCAGTTACTACGGGGAGAATGAGTACTTC. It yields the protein CASSYYGENEYF.

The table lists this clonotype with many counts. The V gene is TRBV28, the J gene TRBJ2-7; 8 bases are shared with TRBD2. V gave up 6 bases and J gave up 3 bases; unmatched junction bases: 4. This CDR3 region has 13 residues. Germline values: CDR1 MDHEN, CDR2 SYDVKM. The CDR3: CASSQGLVYEQYF. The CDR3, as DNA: TGTGCCAGCAGCCAGGGACTAGTCTACGAGCAGTACTTC.

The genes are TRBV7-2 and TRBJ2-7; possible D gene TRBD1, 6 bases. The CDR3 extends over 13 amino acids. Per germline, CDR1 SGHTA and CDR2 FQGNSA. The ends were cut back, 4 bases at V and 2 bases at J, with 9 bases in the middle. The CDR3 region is CASSSDRTYEQYF. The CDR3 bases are TGTGCCAGCAGCTCGGACAGAACCTACGAGCAGTACTTC. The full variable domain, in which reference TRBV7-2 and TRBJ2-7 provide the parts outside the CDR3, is GAGVSQSPSNKVTEKGKDVELRCDPISGHTALYWYRQSLGQGLEFLIYFQGNSAPDKSGLPSDRFSAERTGGSVSTLTIQRTQQEDSAVYLCASSSDRTYEQYFGPGTRLTVT.

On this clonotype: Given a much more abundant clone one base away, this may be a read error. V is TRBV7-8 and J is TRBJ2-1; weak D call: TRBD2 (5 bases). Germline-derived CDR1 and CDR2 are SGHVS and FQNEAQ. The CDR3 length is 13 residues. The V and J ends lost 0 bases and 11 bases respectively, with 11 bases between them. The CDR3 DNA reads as TGTGCCAGCAGCTTAGCGGGAGAGTATCAGCAGTTCTTC. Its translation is CASSLAGEYQQFF.

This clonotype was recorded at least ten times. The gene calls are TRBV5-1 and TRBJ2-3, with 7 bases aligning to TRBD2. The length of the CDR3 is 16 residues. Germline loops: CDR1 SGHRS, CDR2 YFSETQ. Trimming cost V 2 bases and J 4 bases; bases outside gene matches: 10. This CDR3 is CASSFRTSSVADTQYF. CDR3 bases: TGCGCCAGCAGCTTCCGGACTAGTTCCGTGGCAGATACGCAGTATTTT.

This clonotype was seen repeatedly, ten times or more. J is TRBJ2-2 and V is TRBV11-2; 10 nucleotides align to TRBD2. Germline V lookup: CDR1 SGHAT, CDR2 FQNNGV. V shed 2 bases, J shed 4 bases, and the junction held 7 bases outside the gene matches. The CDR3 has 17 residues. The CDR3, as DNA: TGTGCCAGCAGCTTATACACGACTAGCGGGTCCACCGGGGAGCTGTTTTTT. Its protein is CASSLYTTSGSTGELFF.

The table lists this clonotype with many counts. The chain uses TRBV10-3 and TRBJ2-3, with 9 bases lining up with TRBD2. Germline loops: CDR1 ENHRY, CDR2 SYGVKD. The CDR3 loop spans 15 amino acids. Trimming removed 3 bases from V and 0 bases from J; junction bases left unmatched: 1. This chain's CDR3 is CAISDSGGSTDTQYF. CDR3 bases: TGTGCCATCAGTGATAGCGGGGGTAGCACAGATACGCAGTATTTT.

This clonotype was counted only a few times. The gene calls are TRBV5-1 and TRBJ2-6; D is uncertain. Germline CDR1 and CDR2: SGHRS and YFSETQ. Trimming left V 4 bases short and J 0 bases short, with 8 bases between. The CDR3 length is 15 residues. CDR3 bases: TGCGCCAGCAGCCCGACCCTCTCTGGGGCCAACGTCCTGACTTTC. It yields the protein CASSPTLSGANVLTF. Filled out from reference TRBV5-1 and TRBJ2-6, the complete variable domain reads KAGVTQTPRYLIKTRGQQVTLSCSPISGHRSVSWYQQTPGQGLQFLFEYFSETQRNKGNFPGRFSGRQFSNSRSEMNVSTLELGDSALYLCASSPTLSGANVLTFGAGSRLTVL.